This T cell receptor (beta chain) was recovered during a study of cytomegalovirus exposure and HLA in healthy donors. The CDR3 loop spans 18 amino acids. Remarks on this clone: The antigen is undetermined.

60 Vbeta and 13 Jbeta primers were used in PCR. Profiled with immunoSEQ multiplex PCR; TCRdb holds only in-frame clones, not every one. Recorded here are tens of thousands of clones; the top ten clones represent more than 10%. The study's findings and limits: Confirmation was obtained in vitro that a few CMV-associated chains are specific for CMV antigens. Several of the most significant clusters appeared, in a later analysis, to be linked to common viral pathogens.

Sequences were obtained from PBMCs. The TCR sequence derives from a woman in her twenties or thirties in good health and CMV-seropositive. The chain links TRBV21-1 to TRBJ1-5; the table's D call of TRBD1 was not tested on the DNA. TRBV21-1 is assigned pseudogene status. The DNA for the CDR3 is TGTGCCAGCAGCCGCCTTATCTGCGACAGGGTCATTAGGAAGCCCCAGCATTTT. Protein: CASSRLICDRVIRKPQHF.